This T cell receptor (beta chain) was found in a study of blood T cell repertoires in COVID-19. On the study more broadly: The United States, Italy and Spain were the sources of the acute and convalescent COVID-19 samples.

Measured with immunoSEQ multiplex PCR; TCRdb has only the in-frame clones, and not every one. The repertoire includes roughly 500,000 clones, roughly 90% of them detected once, and around 1.9% sits in the top ten. Per germline, CDR1 SNHLY and CDR2 FYNNEI. The CDR3 consists of 12 residues. With regard to this clone: At one of its ends the junction is not consistent with the germline gene, which may arise from a read error.

Recovered status applied to Cohort 3 donors who had two consecutive negative PCRs. It also applied to those with clearance or with symptom resolution. Input material: PBMCs or T cells enriched from blood (not recorded which). The chain links TRBV2 to TRBJ2-2, with a weak D call TRBD2 (7 bases). This TCR was recovered from a woman aged 40 to 55 who had recovered from COVID-19. Here the CDR3 DNA reads TGTGCCAGCGCCTCCGACCCACAGGGAGGGGTTTTT. Translating gives CASASDPQGGVF.